The 9 T cell receptor beta chains below all came from one sample that was sequenced in a study of T-cell reconstitution after alpha-beta-depleted transplantation in children. For TCRbeta, the library was prepared with unique molecular identifiers. MiXCR was run by TCRdb on the PCR reads, yielding one entry per CDR3 protein. The sample lists more than 200,000 distinct CDR3 sequences, about 23% occurring once. This material consisted of PBMCs, taken before TCRalphabeta/CD19-depleted stem cell transplant. The receptor set was obtained from a girl between 2 and 10 years old with Fanconi anemia, due to receive a stem cell transplant.

This clonotype was observed many times. The V gene is TRBV6-6, the J gene TRBJ2-7; maybe TRBD2 (5 bases). The length of the CDR3 is 12 residues. Germline CDR1 is MNHNY and CDR2 is SVGAGI (reference sequence). The germline V and J ends were trimmed by 6 bases and 4 bases, with 10 bases remaining between them. Here the CDR3 reads CASSHGVYEQYF. CDR3 nucleotides: TGTGCCAGCAGCCACGGGGTTTACGAGCAGTACTTC.

This clonotype was counted many times. The chain employs TRBV29-1 and TRBJ2-1; D possibly uses TRBD1 or TRBD2 (5 bases each). V lost 6 bases, J lost 10 bases, and 13 bases lay in between. The CDR3 has 11 residues. The germline gives CDR1 SQVTM, CDR2 ANQGSEA. Here the CDR3 reads CSVGPGLEQFF. CDR3 nucleotides: TGCAGCGTGGGACCCGGCCTGGAGCAGTTCTTC.

The chain is built from TRBV20-1 and TRBJ1-5; maybe TRBD1 (6 bases). Germline assignment: CDR1 DFQATT and CDR2 SNEGSKA (reference sequence). This CDR3 has 17 residues. Trimming left V 3 bases short and J 1 base short, with 19 bases between. This CDR3 reads CSARTTGGLNSNQPQHF. In DNA, the CDR3 is TGCAGTGCTAGGACGACAGGAGGCTTGAACAGCAATCAGCCCCAGCATTTT.

The gene calls are TRBV12-3 or TRBV12-4 and TRBJ2-1; the match to TRBD1 covers 7 bases. The trim removed 6 bases at V and 10 bases at J, leaving 6 bases unmatched. This CDR3 spans 12 amino acids. Written as DNA, the CDR3 is TGTGCCAGCAGCTCGACAGGGCGGGAGCAGTTCTTC. It translates to CASSSTGREQFF.

In the case of this clonotype: This may stem from a read error, because a much larger clone lies one nucleotide away. This sequence joins TRBV24-1 and TRBJ2-1; maybe TRBD1 (5 bases). This CDR3 comprises 16 residues. Germline V gene lookup returns CDR1 KGHDR and CDR2 SFDVKD. The V end lost 4 bases, the J end lost 6 bases, and 18 bases lay between the germline ends. The chain's CDR3 is CATSDLTGNSINEQFF. CDR3 nucleotide sequence: TGTGCCACCAGTGACCTAACAGGAAATTCCATCAATGAGCAGTTCTTC.

This clonotype showed up just a few times. The rearrangement joins TRBV20-1 to TRBJ2-7; no definite D call. The CDR3 totals 12 residues. V dropped 7 bases and J dropped 1 base, with 11 bases sitting between them. Germline V CDR1 and CDR2: DFQATT, SNEGSKA (reference sequence). The CDR3 DNA reads TGCAGTGGGTCCCCTCAATCCTACGAGCAGTACTTC. Its translation: CSGSPQSYEQYF.

This clonotype was seen at least ten times. This chain connects TRBV15 to TRBJ2-7, with a weak D call TRBD2 (5 bases). The CDR3 covers 11 residues. Trimming cost V 5 bases and J 3 bases, with 5 bases left between them. CDR1 is LNHNV, CDR2 YYDKDF, per germline (reference sequence). CDR3 loop: CATSEGYEQYF. The CDR3 DNA reads TGTGCCACCAGCGAGGGCTACGAGCAGTACTTC.

This clonotype was counted at least ten times. The chain carries TRBV11-2 and TRBJ1-1; D unresolved. The CDR3 contains 11 residues. Germline V gives CDR1 SGHAT, CDR2 FQNNGV. V lost 7 bases to trimming and J lost 1 base, with 4 bases between them. CDR3 DNA: TGTGCCAGCACCCAGAACACTGAAGCTTTCTTT. Protein: CASTQNTEAFF.

This rearrangement joins TRBV7-3 to TRBJ2-1; 11 bases are a match to TRBD1. The V gene end was trimmed by 5 bases and the J gene end by 2 bases; junction bases not matched to a gene: 8. This CDR3 region has 17 residues. Germline CDR1 and CDR2: SGHTA and FQGTGA. The CDR3 protein is CASSALSGQGAYNEQFF. The CDR3 DNA follows: TGTGCCAGCAGCGCCCTATCGGGACAGGGGGCCTACAATGAGCAGTTCTTC.